This T cell receptor (beta chain) stems from a study of a mutant IDH1 vaccine in newly diagnosed glioma. The CDR3 has 16 residues. From germline, CDR1 is LGHNA and CDR2 YSLEER. Trimming took 4 bases from V and 1 from J; bases not matched to a gene: 6. The time point: baseline, week 1 (first vaccination visit). As for treatment: pre-vaccination baseline after standard-of-care therapy. Method: immunoSEQ multiplex PCR; TCRdb's copy keeps in-frame clones and lacks some. The data show 20,000 to 25,000 clones, roughly 93% seen once. Here the sequenced sample was PBMCs, taken from a glioma patient treated with radiotherapy, temozolomide or both. The gene calls are TRBV4-3 and TRBJ2-2, with TRBD2 identical over 7 bases. This TCR was sampled from a man in his forties or fifties with glioma. The CDR3 region is CASSPSWGGNTGELFF. CDR3 coding DNA: TGCGCCAGCAGCCCTTCGTGGGGGGGGAACACCGGGGAGCTGTTTTTT.